The rows below give T cell receptor beta chains drawn from one sample of a study of cytomegalovirus exposure and HLA in healthy donors. Profiling relied on immunoSEQ multiplex PCR, and the TCRdb table lists in-frame clones only, not all of them. The sample carries some 95,000 clones, about four fifths recorded once. Sequencing input: PBMCs. The receptor source for this set is a man under 40 in good health and CMV-seronegative. The CDR3 runs from the conserved cysteine through the conserved F or W. The D gene is left open where the match is weak. Expanded clones are given a class, and other clones once, few, many or no size at all.

D: NA
size: NA
V: TRBV27
J: TRBJ2-7
CDR3: CASSLTWDNAYEQYF
DNA: TGTGCCAGCAGTTTAACCTGGGACAACGCCTACGAGCAGTACTTC

D: NA
size: NA
V: TRBV5-5
J: TRBJ1-3
CDR3: CASSPQIGGSGNTIYF
DNA: TGTGCCAGCAGCCCTCAGATTGGAGGTTCTGGAAACACCATATATTTT

D: TRBD2
size: NA
V: TRBV19
J: TRBJ2-1
CDR3: CASGSGLAAYNEQFF
DNA: TGTGCCAGTGGTTCTGGGCTAGCGGCCTACAATGAGCAGTTCTTC

D: NA
size: NA
V: TRBV7-6
J: TRBJ2-2
CDR3: CASSLVRGAGELFF
DNA: TGTGCCAGCAGCTTAGTTAGAGGCGCCGGGGAGCTGTTTTTT

D: NA
size: NA
V: TRBV27
J: TRBJ2-1
CDR3: CASSSGQYYNEQFF
DNA: TGTGCCAGCAGTTCAGGTCAGTACTACAATGAGCAGTTCTTC

D: NA
size: NA
V: TRBV7-9
J: TRBJ2-2
CDR3: CSGLLANTGELFF
DNA: TGTTCCGGCCTACTAGCGAACACCGGGGAGCTGTTTTTT

D: NA
size: few
V: TRBV27
J: TRBJ2-1
CDR3: CASRGTSYNEQFF
DNA: TGTGCCAGCAGGGGGACTTCCTACAATGAGCAGTTCTTC

D: NA
size: NA
V: TRBV7-2
J: TRBJ1-1
CDR3: CASSSGMMNTEAFF
DNA: TGTGCCAGCAGCTCCGGGATGATGAACACTGAAGCTTTCTTT

D: TRBD1
size: NA
V: TRBV5-1
J: TRBJ2-3
CDR3: CASRSTGQSGTQYF
DNA: TGCGCCAGCAGATCAACGGGACAGTCAGGTACGCAGTATTTT

D: NA
size: NA
V: TRBV5-6
J: TRBJ1-1
CDR3: CASSRRAGGDPRTEAFF
DNA: TGTGCCAGCAGCCGGCGAGCGGGCGGGGACCCTCGGACTGAAGCTTTCTTT

D: NA
size: NA
V: TRBV7-3
J: TRBJ2-7
CDR3: CASSPSGNYEQYF
DNA: TGTGCCAGCAGCCCATCCGGGAATTACGAGCAGTACTTC

D: NA
size: NA
V: TRBV4-1
J: TRBJ2-1
CDR3: CASSQVARKPYNEQFF
DNA: TGCGCCAGCAGCCAGGTTGCTAGAAAACCATACAATGAGCAGTTCTTC

D: TRBD1
size: NA
V: TRBV11-2
J: TRBJ2-7
CDR3: CASSLLGGEGQGDEQYF
DNA: TGTGCCAGCAGCTTATTGGGAGGGGAAGGACAGGGGGACGAGCAGTACTTC

D: NA
size: once
V: TRBV6-1
J: TRBJ1-1
CDR3: CAAGDTEAFF
DNA: TGTGCTGCGGGGGACACTGAAGCTTTCTTT

D: TRBD1
size: NA
V: TRBV10-1
J: TRBJ1-2
CDR3: CASSAGQGDGYTF
DNA: TGCGCCAGCAGCGCTGGACAGGGGGATGGCTACACCTTC

D: TRBD2
size: NA
V: TRBV28
J: TRBJ2-5
CDR3: CASRYLSGVQETQYF
DNA: TGTGCCAGTAGATACCTTAGCGGGGTCCAAGAGACCCAGTACTTC

D: NA
size: NA
V: TRBV7-9
J: TRBJ1-1
CDR3: CASSQREAFF
DNA: TGTGCCAGCAGTCAGAGGGAAGCTTTCTTT

D: NA
size: NA
V: TRBV30
J: TRBJ2-7
CDR3: CAWRGRGIDEQYF
DNA: TGTGCCTGGAGGGGTAGGGGGATCGACGAGCAGTACTTC

D: TRBD1
size: NA
V: TRBV5-6
J: TRBJ1-2
CDR3: CASSWGQAEGDGYTF
DNA: TGTGCCAGCAGCTGGGGACAGGCCGAGGGAGATGGCTACACCTTC

D: NA
size: NA
V: TRBV11-2
J: TRBJ2-1
CDR3: CASSLDRSNEQFF
DNA: TGTGCCAGCAGCTTAGATCGGAGTAATGAGCAGTTCTTC

D: NA
size: NA
V: TRBV10-1
J: TRBJ1-2
CDR3: CASSESAGSGGYTF
DNA: TGCGCCAGCAGTGAGTCGGCAGGGTCCGGTGGCTACACCTTC

D: TRBD1
size: NA
V: TRBV15
J: TRBJ2-5
CDR3: CATSTFMTGRRETQYF
DNA: TGTGCCACCAGCACCTTCATGACAGGGCGTAGAGAGACCCAGTACTTC

D: NA
size: NA
V: TRBV4-1
J: TRBJ2-7
CDR3: CASSQGRQDEQYF
DNA: TGCGCCAGCAGCCAAGGTAGGCAGGACGAGCAGTACTTC

D: TRBD1
size: NA
V: TRBV6-6
J: TRBJ2-7
CDR3: CASSYSEGQGYEQYF
DNA: TGTGCCAGCAGTTACTCAGAGGGACAGGGCTACGAGCAGTACTTC

D: TRBD1
size: NA
V: TRBV15
J: TRBJ2-7
CDR3: CATSRDLGQLPYEQYF
DNA: TGTGCCACCAGCAGAGATTTGGGACAGCTCCCCTACGAGCAGTACTTC

D: TRBD2
size: NA
V: TRBV27
J: TRBJ2-7
CDR3: CASKKRGDPYEQYF
DNA: TGTGCCAGCAAAAAGCGGGGGGACCCCTACGAGCAGTACTTC

D: NA
size: NA
V: TRBV7-2
J: TRBJ1-2
CDR3: CASSLGTDYYGYTF
DNA: TGTGCCAGCAGCTTAGGTACGGACTACTATGGCTACACCTTC

D: NA
size: NA
V: TRBV6-1
J: TRBJ2-2
CDR3: CASSEATGDELFF
DNA: TGTGCCAGCAGTGAAGCAACGGGGGACGAGCTGTTTTTT

D: TRBD1
size: NA
V: TRBV29-1
J: TRBJ2-7
CDR3: CSVEVTGGSYEQYF
DNA: TGCAGCGTTGAGGTCACAGGGGGCTCCTACGAGCAGTACTTC

D: TRBD2
size: NA
V: TRBV7-9
J: TRBJ2-1
CDR3: CASSGVGSGRTSSYNEQFF
DNA: TGTGCCAGCAGCGGGGTGGGTAGCGGGAGGACTAGCTCCTACAATGAGCAGTTCTTC

D: TRBD1
size: NA
V: TRBV9
J: TRBJ1-2
CDR3: CASSPQTGQYGYTF
DNA: TGTGCCAGCAGCCCACAGACAGGGCAGTATGGCTACACCTTC

D: NA
size: NA
V: TRBV5-4
J: TRBJ1-1
CDR3: CASSPKGRGRNTEAFF
DNA: TGTGCCAGCAGCCCTAAAGGTCGGGGGAGGAACACTGAAGCTTTCTTT

D: TRBD1
size: few
V: TRBV7-9
J: TRBJ1-1
CDR3: CASSLPDRLYTEAFF
DNA: TGTGCCAGCAGCTTACCGGACAGGCTTTACACTGAAGCTTTCTTT

D: NA
size: NA
V: TRBV19
J: TRBJ1-1
CDR3: CASSQGRRTEAFF
DNA: TGTGCCAGTAGTCAGGGCCGAAGGACTGAAGCTTTCTTT

D: NA
size: NA
V: TRBV19
J: TRBJ2-2
CDR3: CATSRKTNTGELFF
DNA: TGTGCCACCTCGCGGAAGACGAACACCGGGGAGCTGTTTTTT

D: TRBD1
size: NA
V: TRBV10-3
J: TRBJ1-1
CDR3: CAIRAQGAAGDTEAFF
DNA: TGTGCCATCAGGGCCCAGGGGGCGGCTGGGGACACTGAAGCTTTCTTT

D: NA
size: NA
V: TRBV30
J: TRBJ1-6
CDR3: CAWNQGNSPLHF
DNA: TGTGCCTGGAACCAGGGTAATTCACCCCTCCACTTT

D: NA
size: NA
V: TRBV7-9
J: TRBJ2-7
CDR3: CASSPRTTPSYEQYF
DNA: TGTGCCAGCAGCCCCAGGACTACCCCCTCCTACGAGCAGTACTTC

D: NA
size: NA
V: TRBV19
J: TRBJ1-2
CDR3: CASTGVGTNYGYTF
DNA: TGTGCCAGTACGGGGGTCGGAACTAACTATGGCTACACCTTC

D: TRBD2
size: few
V: TRBV5-5
J: TRBJ2-1
CDR3: CASSLVQRGKRNEQFF
DNA: TGTGCCAGCAGCTTGGTCCAGCGGGGTAAACGGAATGAGCAGTTCTTC

D: NA
size: NA
V: TRBV30
J: TRBJ1-3
CDR3: CAWSVDSSSGNTIYF
DNA: TGTGCCTGGAGTGTAGACTCAAGCTCTGGAAACACCATATATTTT

D: NA
size: NA
V: TRBV5-1
J: TRBJ2-5
CDR3: CASSFGKVQETQYF
DNA: TGCGCCAGCAGCTTCGGGAAGGTCCAAGAGACCCAGTACTTC

D: TRBD1
size: NA
V: TRBV9
J: TRBJ1-2
CDR3: CASSALGTGASGGYTF
DNA: TGTGCCAGCAGCGCGTTGGGGACAGGGGCGTCTGGTGGCTACACCTTC

D: NA
size: NA
V: TRBV28
J: TRBJ1-5
CDR3: CASSLRGRRSSNQPQHF
DNA: TGTGCCAGCAGTTTAAGGGGCCGCAGAAGTAGCAATCAGCCCCAGCATTTT

D: NA
size: few
V: TRBV1
J: TRBJ1-3
CDR3: CTSSQDFRDSGNTIYF
DNA: TGCACCAGCAGCCAAGATTTCAGGGACTCTGGAAACACCATATATTTT

D: TRBD1
size: NA
V: TRBV2
J: TRBJ2-5
CDR3: CASRDRTESQYF
DNA: TGTGCCAGCAGGGACAGGACAGAATCCCAGTACTTC

D: NA
size: once
V: TRBV6-1
J: TRBJ2-7
CDR3: CASSEPDSPSF
DNA: TGTGCCAGCAGTGAACCGGACAGCCCTTCCTTC

D: TRBD1
size: NA
V: TRBV7-8
J: TRBJ2-7
CDR3: CASSLARTGQGTYEQYF
DNA: TGTGCCAGCAGCTTAGCGCGAACGGGACAGGGGACTTACGAGCAGTACTTC

D: TRBD1
size: NA
V: TRBV7-3
J: TRBJ2-7
CDR3: CASSRGQGREQYF
DNA: TGTGCCAGCAGCCGGGGACAGGGCAGAGAGCAGTACTTC

D: NA
size: once
V: TRBV18
J: TRBJ1-1
CDR3: CASSPEGPLGKAFF
DNA: TGTGCCAGCTCACCAGAGGGCCCGTTAGGGAAAGCTTTCTTT

D: TRBD1
size: few
V: TRBV7-2
J: TRBJ1-2
CDR3: CASGGGRGYTF
DNA: TGTGCCAGCGGAGGGGGCCGTGGCTACACCTTC

D: TRBD1
size: NA
V: TRBV9
J: TRBJ2-1
CDR3: CASSGRDRDNNEQFF
DNA: TGTGCCAGCAGCGGCCGGGACAGGGATAACAATGAGCAGTTCTTC

D: NA
size: NA
V: TRBV12-5
J: TRBJ2-3
CDR3: CASGEGAALTQYF
DNA: TGTGCTAGTGGTGAGGGCGCTGCGCTAACGCAGTATTTT

D: TRBD1
size: NA
V: TRBV4-3
J: TRBJ1-2
CDR3: CASSPGQGNYGYTF
DNA: TGCGCCAGCAGCCCTGGACAGGGAAATTATGGCTACACCTTC

D: TRBD1
size: few
V: TRBV15
J: TRBJ1-2
CDR3: CATSREGQGAGYTF
DNA: TGTGCCACCAGCAGGGAAGGACAGGGGGCTGGCTACACCTTC

D: NA
size: NA
V: TRBV6-5
J: TRBJ1-1
CDR3: CASSRLLGDRTEAFF
DNA: TGTGCCAGCAGTCGTCTTCTGGGAGATCGGACTGAAGCTTTCTTT

D: NA
size: NA
V: TRBV29-1
J: TRBJ1-2
CDR3: CSVAPRFYGYTF
DNA: TGCAGCGTTGCCCCCCGGTTCTATGGCTACACCTTC